One sample yielded the 26 T cell receptor beta chains listed below, sequenced in a study of blood T cell repertoires in COVID-19. The method was immunoSEQ multiplex PCR; TCRdb's version includes in-frame clones alone and lacks a portion of them. The table has roughly 250,000 clones, about nine tenths seen once. Input material: peripheral blood. The receptors come from a man aged 25-45 years with COVID-19, enrolled during active disease.

This clone was observed a handful of times. This chain connects TRBV19 to TRBJ1-4, with TRBD1 identical over 10 bases. This CDR3 has 15 residues. With 9 bases clipped from V and 2 bases from J, the junction kept 6 bases outside the gene matches. Germline V CDR1 and CDR2: LNHDA, SQIVND (reference sequence). The DNA of the CDR3 is TGTGCCAGCACAGCGACAGGGGGCACTAATGAAAAACTGTTTTTT. Protein: CASTATGGTNEKLFF.

The chain links TRBV19 to TRBJ1-4; D is ambiguous. The CDR3 length is 14 residues. The germline gives CDR1 LNHDA, CDR2 SQIVND (reference sequence). Trimming took off 3 bases at V and 8 bases at J, with 13 bases between the two ends. The CDR3 DNA is TGTGCCAGTAGTATTAGAGGCGCGAGAGAAAAACTGTTTTTT. The encoded protein is CASSIRGAREKLFF. The full variable domain, completed using reference TRBV19 and TRBJ1-4, is DGGITQSPKYLFRKEGQNVTLSCEQNLNHDAMYWYRQDPGQGLRLIYYSQIVNDFQKGDIAEGYSVSREKKESFPLTVTSAQKNPTAFYLCASSIRGAREKLFFGSGTQLSVL.

This rearrangement joins TRBV28 to TRBJ2-6, with D unclear. The CDR3 sequence is 17 residues long. The germline V and J ends were trimmed by 5 bases and 5 bases, with 19 bases remaining between them. The germline V gene encodes CDR1 MDHEN and CDR2 SYDVKM. The CDR3 is CASSKIETQSRANVLTF. The DNA of the CDR3 is TGTGCCAGCAGTAAGATTGAGACACAAAGTCGGGCCAACGTCCTGACTTTC.

V usage is TRBV2 and J usage is TRBJ1-5; possibly TRBD1 for D (5 bases). V lost 6 bases to trimming and J lost 0 bases, with 12 bases between them. CDR3 size: 15 residues. Germline assignment: CDR1 SNHLY and CDR2 FYNNEI. DNA for the CDR3: TGTGCCAGCAGGGAACAGGTTACTAGCAATCAGCCCCAGCATTTT. Amino acid sequence: CASREQVTSNQPQHF.

The J gene is TRBJ1-2, the V gene TRBV5-1; D call uncertain. Looked up from germline, CDR1 is SGHRS and CDR2 is YFSETQ. The CDR3 sequence is 16 residues long. V was cut by 3 bases and J by 0 bases, with 15 bases left in between. CDR3 DNA sequence: TGCGCCAGCAGCTCCGGGTCACCTATAGCTAACTATGGCTACACCTTC. It yields the protein CASSSGSPIANYGYTF.

This clone was observed once. The J gene is TRBJ1-1, the V gene TRBV29-1, with TRBD1 matching 8 bases. The CDR3 is 13 amino acids. The V segment lost 3 bases and the J segment 6 bases; nucleotides outside the gene matches: 6. Germline CDR1 SQVTM, CDR2 ANQGSEA. Here the CDR3 DNA reads TGCAGCGTTGAGTATGACAGGGGTGCTGAAGCTTTCTTT. This encodes CSVEYDRGAEAFF. Combining the CDR3 with reference TRBV29-1 and TRBJ1-1 gives the whole variable domain SAVISQKPSRDICQRGTSLTIQCQVDSQVTMMFWYRQQPGQSLTLIATANQGSEATYESGFVIDKFPISRPNLTFSTLTVSNMSPEDSSIYLCSVEYDRGAEAFFGQGTRLTVV.

This sequence joins TRBV6-5 and TRBJ1-2; 8 bases match TRBD1. Germline CDR1 MNHEY, CDR2 SVGAGI. V lost 7 bases and J lost 4; bases outside the gene matches: 5. This CDR3 contains 13 residues. Here the CDR3 DNA reads TGTGCCAGCACCCAGGACAGGGTCTATGGCTACACCTTC. The encoded protein is CASTQDRVYGYTF.

V is TRBV1 and J is TRBJ2-7; the table's TRBD2 call for D was not verified on the DNA. TRBV1 is a pseudogene locus. CDR3 length: 17 amino acids. The DNA for the CDR3 is TGCACCAGCAGCCTGGGGTTAGGGGGGGGTTCTTTCTACGAGCAGTACTTC. It is translated as CTSSLGLGGGSFYEQYF.

CDR3 DNA: TGTGCCAGCAGGAAAACAGGGGGCTCCGAGCAGTACTTC. It translates to CASRKTGGSEQYF. The chain links TRBV12-3 or TRBV12-4 to TRBJ2-7; 9 bases are shared with TRBD1. With 6 bases clipped from V and 6 bases from J, the junction kept 6 bases outside the gene matches. The CDR3 is 13 residues long.

CDR3 sequence reads: CASSGTGEDYEQYF. The CDR3 region has the DNA TGTGCCAGCAGCGGGACAGGGGAGGACTACGAGCAGTACTTC. The chain links TRBV6-6 to TRBJ2-7; TRBD1 matches 10 bases. This CDR3 has 14 amino acids. Losses at the gene ends were 6 bases for V and 3 bases for J; bases not matched to a gene: 5. CDR1 MNHNY and CDR2 SVGAGI come from the germline V gene (reference sequence).

The chain joins TRBV2 to TRBJ2-1; D may be TRBD2 (5 bases). The CDR3 length is 13 residues. V was trimmed by 9 bases and J by 7 bases, leaving 16 bases between them. Germline V gene data show CDR1 as SNHLY and CDR2 as FYNNEI. CDR3 in DNA: TGTGCCAGGGAGGCCCCTACAGTGAATGAGCAGTTCTTC. Translating gives CAREAPTVNEQFF.

The rearrangement links TRBV13 to TRBJ2-1; 7 positions agree with TRBD1. The CDR3 contains 15 residues. V shed 5 bases, J shed 6 bases, and the junction held 10 bases outside the gene matches. Germline V lookup: CDR1 PRHDT, CDR2 FYEKMQ (reference sequence). The CDR3 spells CASSPTGSLPNEQFF. The CDR3 nucleotides read TGTGCCAGCAGCCCGACAGGGTCGTTGCCCAATGAGCAGTTCTTC.

The chain combines TRBV7-6 with TRBJ2-1; TRBD2 is a possible D gene (6 bases). Trimming shortened V by 5 bases and J by 0 bases, and 14 bases separated the two germline ends. This CDR3 contains 16 residues. Germline V gene sequence: CDR1 SGHVS, CDR2 FNYEAQ. CDR3 in amino acids: CASSRAGPNSYNEQFF. CDR3 nucleotide sequence: TGTGCCAGCAGCCGGGCGGGACCGAACTCCTACAATGAGCAGTTCTTC.

The rearrangement uses TRBV10-3 and TRBJ2-1, with 9 bases lining up with TRBD2. The CDR3 is 15 amino acids. CDR1 is ENHRY, CDR2 SYGVKD, per germline. V was pared by 6 bases and J by 7 bases, with 10 bases of the junction left unmatched. The CDR3 nucleotides are TGTGCCATCAGCGCTGGGGCTAGCGGGGTAAATGAGCAGTTCTTC. It encodes CAISAGASGVNEQFF.

This chain connects TRBV4-1 to TRBJ1-1, with D possibly matching TRBD1 (5 bases). The germline CDR1 and CDR2 sequences are MGHRA and YSYEKL. The CDR3 runs to 16 residues. The ends were cut back, 0 bases at V and 3 bases at J, with 14 bases in the middle. The CDR3 coding sequence is TGCGCCAGCAGCCAAGATCCAAAGGGGCGGTACACTGAAGCTTTCTTT. It is translated as CASSQDPKGRYTEAFF.

The V and J genes are TRBV6-5 and TRBJ1-1, with TRBD1 matching over 8 bases. CDR3 length: 12 residues. V gave up 2 bases and J gave up 8 bases; unmatched junction bases: 1. The V gene's germline CDR1 is MNHEY and CDR2 SVGAGI. The CDR3 loop reads CASSYGQGEAFF. The CDR3 nucleotides read TGTGCCAGCAGTTACGGACAGGGAGAAGCTTTCTTT.

This clone was recorded a few times. This chain uses TRBV27 with TRBJ1-2, with 7 positions matching TRBD1. The CDR3 runs 15 residues. The germline V gene has CDR1 MNHEY and CDR2 SMNVEV (reference sequence). The V segment lost 6 bases and the J segment 1 base; nucleotides outside the gene matches: 8. The CDR3: CASRIGGSGNYGYTF. CDR3 DNA sequence: TGTGCCAGCAGGATAGGGGGCAGTGGTAACTATGGCTACACCTTC.

As DNA, the CDR3 is TGTGCCAGCTCACCCAGACGGGACAGTTCTATCTATGGCTACACCTTC. The encoded protein is CASSPRRDSSIYGYTF. V usage is TRBV18 and J usage is TRBJ1-2; 7 bases map to TRBD1. CDR1 is KGHSH, CDR2 LQKENI, per germline. V lost 3 bases, J lost 4 bases, and 11 bases stayed unmatched. The length of the CDR3 is 16 residues.

V gene TRBV10-1 combines with J gene TRBJ2-5; D uncertain. There are 13 residues in the CDR3. V was clipped by 3 bases and J by 5 bases, with 10 bases between them. Germline CDR1 reads WNHNN; CDR2 reads SYGVQD (reference sequence). The CDR3 DNA follows: TGCGCCAGCAGTGAAACGCCGCGGGAGACCCAGTACTTC. It encodes CASSETPRETQYF.

This chain links TRBV5-1 with TRBJ1-2, with 7 bases lining up with TRBD1. The CDR3 contains 14 residues. Trimming at V came to 4 bases and at J to 4 bases, leaving 7 bases not matched to a gene. The germline V gene has CDR1 SGHRS and CDR2 YFSETQ. CDR3 sequence (DNA): TGCGCCAGCAGCCCAAGACAGGGCCTCTATGGCTACACCTTC. Translating it yields CASSPRQGLYGYTF. Full variable domain (rest looked up from reference TRBV5-1 and TRBJ1-2): KAGVTQTPRYLIKTRGQQVTLSCSPISGHRSVSWYQQTPGQGLQFLFEYFSETQRNKGNFPGRFSGRQFSNSRSEMNVSTLELGDSALYLCASSPRQGLYGYTFGSGTRLTVV.

This sequence joins TRBV6-1 and TRBJ1-6; tentative D call: TRBD1 (6 bases). V was shortened by 3 bases and J by 0 bases, with 9 bases between the two germline ends. Germline CDR1 is MNHNS and CDR2 is SASEGT. The CDR3 contains 16 residues. The CDR3 loop is CASSDRGSSYNSPLHF. Here the CDR3 DNA reads TGTGCCAGCAGTGACAGGGGAAGCTCCTATAATTCACCCCTCCACTTT.

The rearrangement joins TRBV27 to TRBJ1-5, with D perhaps matching TRBD1 (5 bases). The germline V gene has CDR1 MNHEY and CDR2 SMNVEV (reference sequence). With 4 bases removed from V and 7 bases from J, the gap between germline ends came to 14 bases. CDR3 length equals 14 residues. CDR3 nucleotides: TGTGCCAGCAGTTATGCAGGGATTGGGCAGCCCCAGCATTTT. This encodes CASSYAGIGQPQHF.

The J gene is TRBJ2-1, the V gene TRBV6-5; 9 bases agree with TRBD2. J was trimmed by 2 bases and V by 4 bases; bases with no gene match: 0. This CDR3 has 14 residues. The germline CDR1 and CDR2 sequences are MNHEY and SVGAGI. CDR3 region: CASSLAGAYNEQFF. Here the CDR3 DNA reads TGTGCCAGCAGTTTAGCGGGAGCCTACAATGAGCAGTTCTTC.

The rearrangement joins TRBV10-3 to TRBJ1-5; D gene ambiguous. Trimming shortened V by 3 bases and J by 3 bases, and 12 bases separated the two germline ends. The CDR3 loop spans 15 amino acids. Germline values: CDR1 ENHRY, CDR2 SYGVKD. CDR3 coding DNA: TGTGCCATCAGTGAAGAGGGAGGATCCAATCAGCCCCAGCATTTT. It yields the protein CAISEEGGSNQPQHF.

The chain is built from TRBV20-1 and TRBJ1-5; D gene uncertain. CDR1 and CDR2 from the germline V gene are DFQATT and SNEGSKA (reference sequence). V lost 3 bases and J 0 bases, leaving 12 bases between the germline ends. CDR3 length: 15 amino acids. CDR3 nucleotides: TGCAGTGCTAGTGAATCAAGAGATAGCAATCAGCCCCAGCATTTT. Encoded protein: CSASESRDSNQPQHF.

J is TRBJ1-6 and V is TRBV19; D ambiguous. This CDR3 is built from 16 residues. V lost 6 bases, J lost 6 bases, and 18 bases lay in between. Germline loops: CDR1 LNHDA, CDR2 SQIVND (reference sequence). The CDR3 region has the DNA TGTGCCAGTAGAATGTCGGGAGGGATCCTTAATTCACCCCTCCACTTT. Translated: CASRMSGGILNSPLHF.